This note documents a single TCR beta chain sequence. Its antigen is undetermined. This could be a read error, since a much larger clone is one nucleotide away. Germline CDR1 and CDR2: GTSNPN and SVGIG (reference sequence). The CDR3 length is 14 residues. The data originate from a study of early T cells in non-severe SARS-CoV-2 infection. About the research overall: Sequenced bulk RNA came from whole blood that was unsorted, and chains were unpaired.

In the library, individual cDNA molecules carried attached unique molecular identifiers. Via MiXCR, TCRdb re-called the 5' RACE reads, giving one row per CDR3 protein. The table records over 45,000 distinct CDR3 sequences, about 7.1% of them present only once. Overall study findings and caveats: VDJdb matching, biased toward anti-spike CD8 responses, missed private and CD4 specificities.

Here the sequenced sample was whole blood, taken at baseline. The sequence was collected from an adult who was a healthcare worker with PCR-confirmed SARS-CoV-2 infection or an uninfected control (not recorded which). This chain joins TRBV30 and TRBJ1-6; D uncertain. CDR3 sequence reads: CAWSVTQFNSPFHF. The CDR3 region has the DNA TGTGCCTGGAGTGTTACACAGTTTAATTCACCCTTCCACTTT.